These 2 T cell receptor beta chains share one sample of origin, sequenced in a study of blood T cell repertoires in COVID-19. Measured with immunoSEQ multiplex PCR; TCRdb has only the in-frame clones, and not every one. The sample has 140,000 to 150,000 clones; less than 90% are singletons. Input material: PBMCs or T cells enriched from blood (not recorded which). The receptor set was obtained from a woman in her forties or fifties who had been exposed to COVID-19.

This clone has a count of ten or more. The chain combines TRBV30 with TRBJ2-2; 11 positions match TRBD2. The junction had 6 bases not matched to a gene; V was cut back by 2 bases and J by 7 bases. CDR3 length equals 15 residues. Looked up from germline, CDR1 is GTSNPN and CDR2 is SVGIG (reference sequence). CDR3 sequence reads: CAWSLLAGAVGELFF. CDR3 DNA: TGTGCCTGGAGTCTACTAGCGGGAGCGGTCGGGGAGCTGTTTTTT.

There are a few counts of this clone. The gene calls are TRBV5-1 and TRBJ2-5; 14 bases line up with TRBD2. V was clipped by 5 bases and J by 5 bases; unmatched bases: 8. Germline V CDR1 and CDR2: SGHRS, YFSETQ. There are 16 residues in the CDR3. The CDR3 is CASRTSGGAGLETQYF. For the CDR3, the DNA is TGCGCCAGCAGGACTAGCGGGGGGGCCGGGTTGGAGACCCAGTACTTC.